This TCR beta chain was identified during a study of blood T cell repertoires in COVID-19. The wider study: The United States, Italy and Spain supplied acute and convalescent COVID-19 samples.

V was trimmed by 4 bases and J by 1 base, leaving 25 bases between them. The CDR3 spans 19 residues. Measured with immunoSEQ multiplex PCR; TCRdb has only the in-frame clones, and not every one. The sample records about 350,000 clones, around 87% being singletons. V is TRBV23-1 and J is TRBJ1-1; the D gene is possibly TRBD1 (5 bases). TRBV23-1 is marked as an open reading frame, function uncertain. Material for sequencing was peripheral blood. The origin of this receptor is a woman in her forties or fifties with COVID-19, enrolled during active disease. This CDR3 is CASSPPRGHAGGPNTEAFF. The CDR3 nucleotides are TGCGCCAGCAGTCCGCCCCGGGGCCATGCCGGAGGGCCGAACACTGAAGCTTTCTTT.